This is a list of T cell receptor beta chains from one sample in a study of blood T cell repertoires in COVID-19. Clones were sequenced by immunoSEQ multiplex PCR, and TCRdb holds only the in-frame ones, with some missing. Of 90,000 to 110,000 clones in the sample, 65% to 90% were seen once. Sequencing was done on a sample of peripheral blood. These receptors came from a man in his fifties with acute or convalescent COVID-19. Both conserved end residues are part of each CDR3. The order of the fields is J gene, D gene, V gene, clone size, CDR3 DNA, CDR3 protein. The D gene is left open where the match is weak. Part of the rows lack a size; the others show once, few, many or a class for expanded clones.

TRBJ2-7,TRBD1,TRBV12-3/TRBV12-4,-,TGTGCCAGCAGTTTAGTGACAGGGGAGCAGTACTTC,CASSLVTGEQYF
TRBJ2-1,TRBD2,TRBV11-3,-,TGTGCCAGCAGCTCAGAAGGGGACTACTCCTACAATGAGCAGTTCTTC,CASSSEGDYSYNEQFF
TRBJ2-3,TRBD1,TRBV30,-,TGTGCCTGGAGTGTACGGACAGGGGCCGCAGATACGCAGTATTTT,CAWSVRTGAADTQYF
TRBJ1-1,-,TRBV6-5,-,TGTGCCAGCAGTCGCGAAACAGGGCTGAACACTGAAGCTTTCTTT,CASSRETGLNTEAFF
TRBJ1-1,-,TRBV6-1,-,TGTGCCAGCAGTGAACCTATAGGCCTCCGGAGGACTGAAGCTTTCTTT,CASSEPIGLRRTEAFF
TRBJ2-1,-,TRBV14,-,TGTGCCAGCAGCCAAGCAGGGACTTATGAGCAGTTCTTC,CASSQAGTYEQFF
TRBJ2-5,TRBD2,TRBV27,-,TGTGCAAGCGGGAGGGCCGGGGAGACCCAGTACTTC,CASGRAGETQYF
TRBJ1-3,-,TRBV30,-,TGTGCCTGCACACCGACAAGCTCTGGAAACACCATATATTTT,CACTPTSSGNTIYF
TRBJ2-7,TRBD2,TRBV7-8,-,TGTGCCAGCAGCTTAGGCGGGAGGGTTACCTGGAGGTCCTACGAGCAGTACTTC,CASSLGGRVTWRSYEQYF
TRBJ2-5,-,TRBV10-3,-,TGTGCCATCAGTGAGTCTCGCGCTACGGAAGAGACCCAGTACTTC,CAISESRATEETQYF
TRBJ1-6,TRBD1,TRBV5-1,-,TGCGCCAGCAGCTTACAGGGGATGGGGAATTCACCCCTCCACTTT,CASSLQGMGNSPLHF
TRBJ1-6,-,TRBV7-3,-,TGTGCCAGCAGCCGAGGTGGTATGAGTTCACCCCTCCACTTT,CASSRGGMSSPLHF
TRBJ2-1,-,TRBV29-1,-,TGCAGCGTTGAACCCGGCGGGCCCTTTCTACACAATGAGCAGTTCTTC,CSVEPGGPFLHNEQFF
TRBJ2-3,-,TRBV14,-,TGTGCCAGCAGCCAGAAGGGAGCCCACGGAGCCACATTAAATACGCAGTATTTT,CASSQKGAHGATLNTQYF
TRBJ2-1,-,TRBV11-3,-,TGTGCCAGCACCAAGGAGAGGAATGAGCAGTTCTTC,CASTKERNEQFF
TRBJ2-7,TRBD1,TRBV3-1/TRBV3-2,once,TGTGCCAGCAGCCCGGGACAGGGTTTTAGCTCCTACGAGCAGTACTTC,CASSPGQGFSSYEQYF
TRBJ1-4,TRBD1,TRBV7-9,few,TGTGCCAGCAGCGCCCGGGACAGGGTTTATGAAAAACTGTTTTTT,CASSARDRVYEKLFF
TRBJ1-5,TRBD1,TRBV6-6,-,TGTGCCAGCAGTCACCGACAGGGGGCGGATCAGCCCCAGCATTTT,CASSHRQGADQPQHF
TRBJ2-5,-,TRBV19,-,TGTGCCAGTAGTCCCGGGAGAGGGTCGTACCAAGAGACCCAGTACTTC,CASSPGRGSYQETQYF
TRBJ1-6,-,TRBV28,-,TGTGCCAGCAGTTTCGTTTTGACAGGAGTGGCGAATTCACCCCTCCACTTT,CASSFVLTGVANSPLHF
TRBJ1-3,-,TRBV29-1,-,TGCAGCGTTGAGGCCAGGGGAGCTGGAAACACCATATATTTT,CSVEARGAGNTIYF
TRBJ2-2,TRBD2,TRBV14,-,TGTGCCAGCAGCGGAGCGGGGGGCGACTACACCGGGGAGCTGTTTTTT,CASSGAGGDYTGELFF
TRBJ2-5,-,TRBV6-4,-,TGTGCCAGCAGTTTAGCGGCTCAAGAGACCCAGTACTTC,CASSLAAQETQYF
TRBJ2-5,-,TRBV7-2,-,TGTGCCAGCAGCTTATCCGGTCGGGCGGGGCAAGAGACCCAGTACTTC,CASSLSGRAGQETQYF
TRBJ2-7,TRBD2,TRBV11-2,-,TGTGCCAGCAGCTCGGGACTAGCGGGGCCATACGAGCAGTACTTC,CASSSGLAGPYEQYF
TRBJ2-7,-,TRBV21-1,-,TGTGCCAGCAGCAAAGCGAACGGGACAGGGGCCTACGAGCAGTACTTC,CASSKANGTGAYEQYF
TRBJ1-2,TRBD1,TRBV28,-,TGTGCCAGCACCCCAGGGGACAGAGGACTCTATGGCTACACCTTC,CASTPGDRGLYGYTF
TRBJ1-2,-,TRBV24-1,-,TGTGCCACCAGTTTACCGGGAGCTAGGTCTACTGATGGCTACACCTTC,CATSLPGARSTDGYTF
TRBJ2-1,TRBD2,TRBV5-1,-,TGCGCCAGCAGTGTCCGGGGGAGCGGGAGTGGGGGATCCTACAATGAGCAGTTCTTC,CASSVRGSGSGGSYNEQFF
TRBJ1-1,TRBD1,TRBV30,-,TGTGCCTGGAGTTCCCACGGACAGGGGGGCACTGAAGCTTTCTTT,CAWSSHGQGGTEAFF
TRBJ1-4,TRBD1,TRBV7-3,-,TGTGCCAGCAGCTTAATAAGAGCATTTACCACACCGAGACAGGGAGAGGGTAATGAAAAACTGTTTTTT,CASSLIRAFTTPRQGEGNEKLFF
TRBJ1-4,TRBD1,TRBV6-5,-,TGTGCCAGCAGGATGACAGGGGGAAGAGAAAAACTGTTTTTT,CASRMTGGREKLFF
TRBJ1-3,-,TRBV5-1,-,TGCGCCAGCAGCTTGGAGGGGGTAGGAGGAAACACCATATATTTT,CASSLEGVGGNTIYF
TRBJ2-2,-,TRBV7-8,-,TGTGCCAGCAGCTTAGCGCTAATGGGGCTCACCACCGGGGAGCTGTTTTTT,CASSLALMGLTTGELFF
TRBJ2-5,TRBD2,TRBV6-5,-,TGTGCCAGCAGTTACCCCTCTAGCGGGGAAGAGACCCAGTACTTC,CASSYPSSGEETQYF
TRBJ1-6,TRBD1,TRBV28,-,TGTGCCAGCAGTACCCACGGGACAGGGAATAATTCACCCCTCCACTTT,CASSTHGTGNNSPLHF
TRBJ1-1,-,TRBV10-2,-,TGCGCCAGCAGGAAAGATCGGGGGAAGTACACTGAAGCTTTCTTT,CASRKDRGKYTEAFF
TRBJ2-1,-,TRBV5-4,-,TGTGCCAGCAGCTTGACAGGTACTGAGCAGTTCTTC,CASSLTGTEQFF
TRBJ2-1,-,TRBV5-1,-,TGCGCCAGCAGTCAGCTAGTGAATGAGCAGTTCTTC,CASSQLVNEQFF
TRBJ2-6,-,TRBV7-3,-,TGTGCCAGCAGTTACGCAGCGGCGGGGGCCAACGTCCTGACTTTC,CASSYAAAGANVLTF
TRBJ1-2,-,TRBV7-9,once,TGTGCCAGCAAGTCTTCACTAGACCCCAGTTATGGCTACACCTTC,CASKSSLDPSYGYTF
TRBJ2-2,TRBD2,TRBV29-1,-,TGCAGCGTTGAAGCACGGGGGGTAAACACCGGGGAGCTGTTTTTT,CSVEARGVNTGELFF
TRBJ2-2,TRBD1,TRBV19,-,TGTGCCAGTAGTCAGGGGGTGTACACCGGGGAGCTGTTTTTT,CASSQGVYTGELFF
TRBJ1-1,-,TRBV29-1,once,TGCAGCGTTGATGGGGGAGGAACTGAAGCTTTCTTT,CSVDGGGTEAFF
TRBJ1-6,-,TRBV2,-,TGTGCCAGCTCCATGAGGACAGATAATTCACCCCTCCACTTT,CASSMRTDNSPLHF
TRBJ2-2,TRBD1,TRBV5-1,-,TGCGCCAGCAGCTTGGCACAGGGGGCGGACACCGGGGAGCTGTTTTTT,CASSLAQGADTGELFF
TRBJ1-5,-,TRBV28,-,TGTGCCAGCAGGACTCCTGGCCCGAATCAGCCCCAGCATTTT,CASRTPGPNQPQHF
TRBJ2-7,-,TRBV19,-,TGTGCCAGTAGTCAAAGGGGATTCGAGCAGTACTTC,CASSQRGFEQYF
TRBJ2-1,-,TRBV9,few,TGTGCCAGCAGCGTAGAAGCGGGCACCTACAATGAGCAGTTCTTC,CASSVEAGTYNEQFF
TRBJ2-2,TRBD1,TRBV4-1,-,TGCGCCAGCAGCCAAGATCCGGGACAGGGGATCGGGGAGCTGTTTTTT,CASSQDPGQGIGELFF
TRBJ2-7,-,TRBV7-9,-,TGTGCCAGCAGCCCGGGGTCAGGGGACGAGCAGTACTTC,CASSPGSGDEQYF
TRBJ2-3,TRBD1,TRBV14,-,TGTGCCAGCAGCCTACAGGGGGCGGGGGATACGCAGTATTTT,CASSLQGAGDTQYF
TRBJ2-7,TRBD1,TRBV2,-,TGTGCCAGCAGTGAATGGGGACAGGGCGTGAACGAGCAGTACTTC,CASSEWGQGVNEQYF
TRBJ2-3,-,TRBV28,once,TGTGCCAGCAGTTTCCAGATCACAGATACGCAGTATTTT,CASSFQITDTQYF